This TCR beta chain was found in a study of sequential checkpoint blockade in melanoma. Study-level information: Randomization was 1:1 between first-line nivolumab→ipilimumab and ipilimumab→nivolumab. Both treatment sequences were followed by maintenance nivolumab.

Treatment denoted: randomized to nivolumab then ipilimumab (arm A) or the reverse (arm B). Sorted cells were live CD3+CD8+, lacking CD19 and CD56, from PBMCs. Clones were sequenced by immunoSEQ multiplex PCR, and TCRdb holds only the in-frame ones, with some missing. The sample has tens of thousands of clones, nearly 90% seen once. The receptor comes from a human donor with melanoma. Sample: CD8+ T cells sorted from blood (inferred from file names), taken from a patient given nivolumab and ipilimumab in sequence.

CDR3 bases: TGTGCCAGCGGCCCTACGGGCGGGGCGGTCCCCTACGAGCAGTACTTC. Protein product: CASGPTGGAVPYEQYF. The rearrangement links TRBV7-6 to TRBJ2-7; D possibly corresponds to TRBD2 (6 bases). V was clipped by 8 bases and J by 2 bases, with 22 bases between them. This CDR3 is built from 16 residues. Germline V gene data show CDR1 as SGHVS and CDR2 as FNYEAQ.